This T cell receptor beta chain was captured in a study of cytomegalovirus exposure and HLA in healthy donors. Study information: Roughly four fifths of some 390 genotyped donors fell in the Caucasian-associated ancestry cluster. Study-wide points: The majority of CMV-associated TCR beta chains were reported as apparently HLA-restricted in a later analysis. Other equally common chains were less clonally expanded than HLA-associated TCR beta chains, a later analysis showed.

In the case of this clone: Its antigen is as yet unknown.

Unrecorded immune exposures were likely, despite nominal health at sampling. V shed 2 bases and J shed 4 bases, with 5 bases lying between them. In germline, CDR1 is ENHRY, CDR2 SYGVKD. This CDR3 contains 12 residues. The PCR ran on 60 Vbeta and 13 Jbeta primers. TCRdb's copy holds only in-frame clones and misses some; the assay was immunoSEQ multiplex PCR. This table has 95,000 to 100,000 clones, approximately 80% appearing once. Sequencing input: PBMCs. The genes are TRBV10-3 and TRBJ1-2; D is undetermined. The source is a female donor in good health and CMV-seronegative. The DNA for the CDR3 is TGTGCCATCAGTGAGCAATTCTATGGCTACACCTTC. It is translated as CAISEQFYGYTF.